These 11 T cell receptor beta chains originate from one sample sequenced in a study of T cell clonotyping in hematopoietic cell transplantation. Time point reported: recipient sample about 28 days before transplant, after cytoreduction. Sequencing used immunoSEQ multiplex PCR; TCRdb keeps in-frame clones, though not all of them. The repertoire includes approximately 46,000 clones, approximately 90% of them detected once, and 4.5% to 6.5% sits in the top ten. This specimen was peripheral blood mononuclear cells, taken before stem cell transplant. These receptors all come from a man between 60 and 70 years old with biphenotypic leukemia. Some clones in this sample may be carry-over from other donors' samples.

The chain recombines TRBV5-1 with TRBJ2-2; 10 nucleotides agree with TRBD2. CDR1 and CDR2 (germline): SGHRS, YFSETQ. This CDR3 is 15 amino acids long. The ends lost 2 bases at V and 5 bases at J; junction bases unmatched: 3. Here the CDR3 DNA reads TGCGCCAGCAGCTTTGGACTAGCGGATACCGGGGAGCTGTTTTTT. Translating it yields CASSFGLADTGELFF.

This chain links TRBV5-1 with TRBJ2-3, with 12 bases that match TRBD2. Germline lookup yields CDR1 SGHRS and CDR2 YFSETQ. J gave up 6 bases and V 4 bases, and 6 bases lay outside the gene matches. This CDR3 has 15 residues. CDR3 sequence reads: CASSQPSGRADTQYF. The CDR3 coding sequence is TGCGCCAGCAGCCAACCTAGCGGGAGGGCCGATACGCAGTATTTT.

The gene calls are TRBV6-1 and TRBJ2-2; unclear D gene. CDR1 is MNHNS and CDR2 is SASEGT in the germline V gene. The V end lost 3 bases, the J end lost 3 bases, and 8 bases lay between the germline ends. The CDR3 consists of 14 residues. CDR3 sequence (DNA): TGTGCCAGCAGTGAGATCACGTACACCGGGGAGCTGTTTTTT. Protein sequence: CASSEITYTGELFF.

Only one count was recorded for this clone. The gene calls are TRBV6-5 and TRBJ2-6; D is unresolved. This CDR3 is 15 amino acids long. V lost 2 bases to trimming and J lost 0 bases, with 5 bases between them. Looked up from germline, CDR1 is MNHEY and CDR2 is SVGAGI. Here the CDR3 DNA reads TGTGCCAGCAGTTACGAAAACTCTGGGGCCAACGTCCTGACTTTC. Translating it yields CASSYENSGANVLTF.

A single count supports this clone. The J gene is TRBJ1-4, the V gene TRBV6-5; 9 bases are shared with TRBD1. V dropped 5 bases and J dropped 7; count of bases not matched to a gene: 8. Per the germline V gene, CDR1 is MNHEY and CDR2 is SVGAGI. CDR3 length equals 15 residues. CDR3 coding DNA: TGTGCCAGCAGTGTGGTCATGGACAGGGGTGAAAAACTGTTTTTT. Translated: CASSVVMDRGEKLFF.

This clone showed up just a few times. CDR3 residues: CASTLDGSGYEQYF. CDR3 in DNA: TGTGCCAGCACCCTTGATGGTAGCGGGTACGAGCAGTACTTC. The chain uses TRBV11-2 and TRBJ2-7, with TRBD2 identical over 7 bases. The CDR3 sequence is 14 residues long. V lost 7 bases, J lost 4 bases, and 10 bases stayed unmatched. CDR1 and CDR2 from the germline V gene are SGHAT and FQNNGV.

This clone was counted a few times. Additional DNA sequences in this sample encode the identical CDR3. The chain combines TRBV5-1 with TRBJ1-4, with a possible D match to TRBD1 (6 bases). The CDR3 extends over 16 amino acids. Trimming pared 0 bases from V and 6 bases from J, leaving 15 bases between. Germline V lookup: CDR1 SGHRS, CDR2 YFSETQ. CDR3 region: CASSLGPGTSDEKLFF. The CDR3 DNA follows: TGCGCCAGCAGCTTGGGCCCCGGGACATCAGATGAAAAACTGTTTTTT.

This clone was observed a few times. The V gene is TRBV2, the J gene TRBJ2-7; 9 nucleotides agree with TRBD1. The junction had 5 bases not matched to a gene; V was cut back by 6 bases and J by 5 bases. In germline, CDR1 is SNHLY, CDR2 FYNNEI. CDR3 size: 13 residues. CDR3 sequence (DNA): TGTGCCAGCAGGACCGGGACAGGGAACGAGCAGTACTTC. Translated: CASRTGTGNEQYF.

The V gene is TRBV5-6, the J gene TRBJ2-5; 11 nucleotides line up with TRBD2. The CDR3 is 16 amino acids. Germline V lookup: CDR1 SGHDT, CDR2 YYEEEE. Unmatched junction bases numbered 6, after V lost 3 bases and J lost 2 bases. The CDR3 is CASSSLGLAEQETQYF. The CDR3 DNA is TGTGCCAGCAGCTCCCTGGGACTAGCGGAGCAAGAGACCCAGTACTTC.

A single count supports this clone. The chain combines TRBV28 with TRBJ2-7; TRBD1 agrees at 7 bases. Germline-derived CDR1 and CDR2 are MDHEN and SYDVKM. V shed 7 bases, J shed 0 bases, and the junction held 6 bases outside the gene matches. CDR3 length equals 14 residues. The CDR3 sequence is CASTQWDSSYEQYF. As DNA, the CDR3 is TGTGCCAGCACCCAGTGGGACAGCTCCTACGAGCAGTACTTC.

The CDR3: CASRRSQETQYF. The CDR3 DNA is TGTGCCAGCAGGCGTAGTCAAGAGACCCAGTACTTC. The rearrangement uses TRBV6-1 and TRBJ2-5; D not resolved. The germline CDR1 and CDR2 sequences are MNHNS and SASEGT. This CDR3 has 12 residues. V shed 6 bases and J shed 2 bases, with 7 bases lying between them.